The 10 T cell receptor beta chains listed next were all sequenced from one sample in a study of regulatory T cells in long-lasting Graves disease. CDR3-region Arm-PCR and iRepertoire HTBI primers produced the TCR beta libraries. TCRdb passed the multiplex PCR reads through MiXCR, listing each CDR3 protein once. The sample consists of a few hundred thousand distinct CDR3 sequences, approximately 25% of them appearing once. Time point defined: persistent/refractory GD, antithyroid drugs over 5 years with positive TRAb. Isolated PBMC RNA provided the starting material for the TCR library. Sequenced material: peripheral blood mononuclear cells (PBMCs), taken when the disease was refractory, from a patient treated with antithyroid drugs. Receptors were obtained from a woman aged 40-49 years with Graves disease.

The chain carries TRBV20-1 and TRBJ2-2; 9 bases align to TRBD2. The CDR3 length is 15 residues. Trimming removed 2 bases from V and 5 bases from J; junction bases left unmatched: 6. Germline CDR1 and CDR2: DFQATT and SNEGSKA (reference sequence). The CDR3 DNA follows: TGCAGTGCTAGACGCGGGACTAGCTTAACCGGGGAGCTGTTTTTT. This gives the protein CSARRGTSLTGELFF.

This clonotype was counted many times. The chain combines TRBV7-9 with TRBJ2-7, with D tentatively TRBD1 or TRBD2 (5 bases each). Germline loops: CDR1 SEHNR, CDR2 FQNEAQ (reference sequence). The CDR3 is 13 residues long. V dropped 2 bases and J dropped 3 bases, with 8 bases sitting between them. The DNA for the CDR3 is TGTGCCAGCAGCTTAATGGGGGACTACGAGCAGTACTTC. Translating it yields CASSLMGDYEQYF.

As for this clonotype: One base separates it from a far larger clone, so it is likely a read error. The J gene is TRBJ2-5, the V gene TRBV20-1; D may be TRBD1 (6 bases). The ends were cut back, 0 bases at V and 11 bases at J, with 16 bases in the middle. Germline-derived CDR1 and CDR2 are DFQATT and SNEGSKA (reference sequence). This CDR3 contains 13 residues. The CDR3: CSARDQGRNVQYF. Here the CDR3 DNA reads TGCAGTGCTAGAGATCAGGGGAGAAACGTTCAGTACTTC.

The CDR3 sequence: CASSLSLNRGRSTDTQYF. DNA of the CDR3: TGTGCCAGCAGTTTATCCCTAAACAGGGGGCGGAGCACAGATACGCAGTATTTT. The rearrangement uses TRBV28 and TRBJ2-3; 9 bases align to TRBD1. V lost 1 base and J lost 0; bases outside the gene matches: 8. Germline assignment: CDR1 MDHEN and CDR2 SYDVKM. CDR3 length equals 18 residues.

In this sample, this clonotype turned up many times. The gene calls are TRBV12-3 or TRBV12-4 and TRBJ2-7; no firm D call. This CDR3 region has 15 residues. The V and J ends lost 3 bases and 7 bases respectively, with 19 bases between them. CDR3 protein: CASSFGPLEVREQYF. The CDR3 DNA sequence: TGTGCCAGCAGTTTCGGCCCCTTGGAAGTGAGGGAGCAGTACTTC.

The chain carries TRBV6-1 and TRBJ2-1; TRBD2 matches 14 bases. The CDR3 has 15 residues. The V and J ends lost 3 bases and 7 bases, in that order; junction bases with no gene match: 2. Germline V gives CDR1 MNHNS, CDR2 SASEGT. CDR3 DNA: TGTGCCAGCAGTGAGGGGACTAGCGGGGGTAATGAGCAGTTCTTC. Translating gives CASSEGTSGGNEQFF.

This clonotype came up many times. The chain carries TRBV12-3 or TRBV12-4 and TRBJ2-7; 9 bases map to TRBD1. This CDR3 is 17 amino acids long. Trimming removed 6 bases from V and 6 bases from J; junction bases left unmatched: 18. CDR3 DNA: TGTGCCAGCAGCTCCCGACCGGGACAGGGCTCACCGGGCGAGCAGTACTTC. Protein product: CASSSRPGQGSPGEQYF.

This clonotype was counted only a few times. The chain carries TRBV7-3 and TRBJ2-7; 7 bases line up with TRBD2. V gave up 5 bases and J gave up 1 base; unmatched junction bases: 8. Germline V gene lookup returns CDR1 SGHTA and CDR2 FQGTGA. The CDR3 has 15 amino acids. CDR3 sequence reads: CASSVLGGGSYEQYF. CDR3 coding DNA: TGTGCCAGCAGCGTCCTCGGCGGGGGATCCTACGAGCAGTACTTC.

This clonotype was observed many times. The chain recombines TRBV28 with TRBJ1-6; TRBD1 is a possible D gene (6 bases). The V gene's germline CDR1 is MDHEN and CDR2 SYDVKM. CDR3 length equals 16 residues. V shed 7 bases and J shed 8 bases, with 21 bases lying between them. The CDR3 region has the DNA TGTGCCAGCACCCCAGGACAGTCGATCCCCCATTCACCCCTCCACTTT. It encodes CASTPGQSIPHSPLHF.

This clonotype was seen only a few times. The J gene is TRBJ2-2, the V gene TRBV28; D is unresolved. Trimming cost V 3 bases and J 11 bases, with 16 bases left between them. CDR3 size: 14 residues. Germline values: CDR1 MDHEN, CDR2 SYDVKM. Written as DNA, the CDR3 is TGTGCCAGCAGTTTTCAGCCCTCAACTGAAGAGCTGTTTTTT. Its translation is CASSFQPSTEELFF. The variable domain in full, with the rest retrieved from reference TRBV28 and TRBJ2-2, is DVKVTQSSRYLVKRTGEKVFLECVQDMDHENMFWYRQDPGLGLRLIYFSYDVKMKEKGDIPEGYSVSREKKERFSLILESASTNQTSMYLCASSFQPSTEELFFGEGSRLTVL.